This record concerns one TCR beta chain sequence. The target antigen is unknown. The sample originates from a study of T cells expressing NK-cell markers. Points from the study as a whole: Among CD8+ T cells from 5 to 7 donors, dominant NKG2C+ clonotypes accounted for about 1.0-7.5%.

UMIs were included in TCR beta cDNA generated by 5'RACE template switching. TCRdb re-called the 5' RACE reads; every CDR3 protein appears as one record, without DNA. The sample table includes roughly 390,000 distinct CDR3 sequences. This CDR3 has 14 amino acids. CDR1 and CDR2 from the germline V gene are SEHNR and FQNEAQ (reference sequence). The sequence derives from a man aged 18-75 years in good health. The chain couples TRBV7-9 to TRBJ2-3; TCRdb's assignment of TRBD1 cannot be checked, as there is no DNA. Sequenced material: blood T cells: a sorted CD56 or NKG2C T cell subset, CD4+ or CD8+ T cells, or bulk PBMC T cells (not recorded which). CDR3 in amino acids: CASSLRGRTDTQYF. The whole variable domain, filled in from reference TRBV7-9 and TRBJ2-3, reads DTGVSQNPRHKITKRGQNVTFRCDPISEHNRLYWYRQTLGQGPEFLTYFQNEAQLEKSRLLSDRFSAERPKGSFSTLEIQRTEQGDSAMYLCASSLRGRTDTQYFGPGTRLTVL.